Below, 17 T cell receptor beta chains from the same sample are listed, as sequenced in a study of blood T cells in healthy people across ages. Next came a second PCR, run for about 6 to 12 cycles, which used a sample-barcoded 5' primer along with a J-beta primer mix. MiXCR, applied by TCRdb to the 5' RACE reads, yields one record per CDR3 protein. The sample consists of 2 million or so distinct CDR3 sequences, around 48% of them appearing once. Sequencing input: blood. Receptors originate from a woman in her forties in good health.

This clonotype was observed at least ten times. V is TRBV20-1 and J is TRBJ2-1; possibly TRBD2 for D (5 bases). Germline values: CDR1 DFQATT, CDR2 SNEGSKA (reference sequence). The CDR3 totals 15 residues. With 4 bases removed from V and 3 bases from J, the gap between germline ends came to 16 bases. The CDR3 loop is CSATRLGVDYNEQFF. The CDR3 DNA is TGCAGTGCTACCCGCCTCGGGGTTGACTACAATGAGCAGTTCTTC.

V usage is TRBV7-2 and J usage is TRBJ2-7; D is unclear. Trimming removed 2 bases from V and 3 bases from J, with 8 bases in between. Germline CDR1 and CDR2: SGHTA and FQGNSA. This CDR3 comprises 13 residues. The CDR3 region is CASSLSQIYEQYF. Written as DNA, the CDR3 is TGTGCCAGCAGCTTATCCCAGATCTACGAGCAGTACTTC.

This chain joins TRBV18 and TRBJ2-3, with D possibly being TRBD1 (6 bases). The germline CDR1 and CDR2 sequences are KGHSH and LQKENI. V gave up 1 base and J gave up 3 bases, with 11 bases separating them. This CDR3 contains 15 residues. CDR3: CASSPRIGGTDTQYF. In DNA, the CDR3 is TGTGCCAGCTCACCACGGATAGGGGGAACAGATACGCAGTATTTT.

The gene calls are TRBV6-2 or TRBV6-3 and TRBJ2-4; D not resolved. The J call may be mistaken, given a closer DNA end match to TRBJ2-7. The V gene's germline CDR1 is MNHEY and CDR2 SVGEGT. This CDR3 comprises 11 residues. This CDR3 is CASSFSLEQYF. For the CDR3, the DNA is TGTGCCAGCAGTTTTTCTCTCGAGCAGTACTTC.

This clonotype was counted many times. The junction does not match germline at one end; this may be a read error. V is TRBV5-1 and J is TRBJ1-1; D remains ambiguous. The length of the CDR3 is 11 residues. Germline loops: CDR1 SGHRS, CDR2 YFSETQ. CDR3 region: CASTGNTEAFF. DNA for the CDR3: TGTGCCAGCACGGGGAACACTGAAGCTTTCTTT.

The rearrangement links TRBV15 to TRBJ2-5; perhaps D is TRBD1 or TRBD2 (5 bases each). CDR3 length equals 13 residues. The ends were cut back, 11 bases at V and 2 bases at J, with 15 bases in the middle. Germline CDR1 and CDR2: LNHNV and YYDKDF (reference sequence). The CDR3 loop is CAGQRGVQETQYF. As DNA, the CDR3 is TGTGCCGGACAAAGGGGAGTGCAAGAGACCCAGTACTTC.

The CDR3 sequence: CASSLSRQGSTDTQYF. The CDR3, as DNA: TGTGCCAGCAGTTTATCGAGGCAGGGAAGCACAGATACGCAGTATTTT. The rearrangement links TRBV27 to TRBJ2-3; D is perhaps TRBD1 (5 bases). CDR1 and CDR2 from the germline V gene are MNHEY and SMNVEV (reference sequence). Trimming removed 0 bases from V and 0 bases from J, with 10 bases in between. The CDR3 contains 16 residues.

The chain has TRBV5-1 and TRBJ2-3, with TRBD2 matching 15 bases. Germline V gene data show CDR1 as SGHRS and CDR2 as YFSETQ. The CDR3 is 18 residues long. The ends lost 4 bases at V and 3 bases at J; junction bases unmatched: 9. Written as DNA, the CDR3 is TGCGCCAGCAGCCCCTCCGGGACTAGCGGGGGGTGGACAGATACGCAGTATTTT. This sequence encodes CASSPSGTSGGWTDTQYF.

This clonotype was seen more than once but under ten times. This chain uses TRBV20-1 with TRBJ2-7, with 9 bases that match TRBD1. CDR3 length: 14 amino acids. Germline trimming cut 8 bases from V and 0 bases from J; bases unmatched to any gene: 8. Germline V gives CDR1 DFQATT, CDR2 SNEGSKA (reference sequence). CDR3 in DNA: TGCAGTAGCCCGGGACAGGGTTCCTCCTACGAGCAGTACTTC. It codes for CSSPGQGSSYEQYF.

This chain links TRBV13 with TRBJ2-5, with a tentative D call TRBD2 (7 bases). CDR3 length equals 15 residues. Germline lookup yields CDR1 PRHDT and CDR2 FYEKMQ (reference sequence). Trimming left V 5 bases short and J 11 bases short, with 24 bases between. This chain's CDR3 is CASSPLKGGSNEQYF. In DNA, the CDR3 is TGTGCCAGCAGCCCACTAAAGGGGGGGAGCAATGAGCAGTACTTC. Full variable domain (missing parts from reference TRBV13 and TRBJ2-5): AAGVIQSPRHLIKEKRETATLKCYPIPRHDTVYWYQQGPGQDPQFLISFYEKMQSDKGSIPDRFSAQQFSDYHSELNMSSLELGDSALYFCASSPLKGGSNEQYFGPGTRLLVL.

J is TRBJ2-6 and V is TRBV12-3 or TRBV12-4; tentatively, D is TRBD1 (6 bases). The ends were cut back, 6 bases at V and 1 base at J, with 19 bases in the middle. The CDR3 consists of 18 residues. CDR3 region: CASSSGHPGASGANVLTF. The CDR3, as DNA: TGTGCCAGCAGCTCGGGACACCCAGGAGCATCTGGGGCCAACGTCCTGACTTTC.

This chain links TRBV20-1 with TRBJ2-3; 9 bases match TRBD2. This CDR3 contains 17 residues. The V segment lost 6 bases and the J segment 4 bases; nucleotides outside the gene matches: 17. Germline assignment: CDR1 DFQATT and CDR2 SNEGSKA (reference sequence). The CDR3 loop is CSASGGAGGWEADTQYF. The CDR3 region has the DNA TGCAGTGCCAGCGGCGGAGCGGGGGGTTGGGAAGCAGATACGCAGTATTTT.

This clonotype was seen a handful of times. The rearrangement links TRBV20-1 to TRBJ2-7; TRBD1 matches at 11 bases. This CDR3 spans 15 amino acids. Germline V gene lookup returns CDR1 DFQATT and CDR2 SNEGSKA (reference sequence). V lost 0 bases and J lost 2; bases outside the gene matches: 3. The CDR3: CSARDLDRGPYEQYF. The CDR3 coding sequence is TGCAGTGCTAGAGATCTGGACAGGGGGCCCTACGAGCAGTACTTC.

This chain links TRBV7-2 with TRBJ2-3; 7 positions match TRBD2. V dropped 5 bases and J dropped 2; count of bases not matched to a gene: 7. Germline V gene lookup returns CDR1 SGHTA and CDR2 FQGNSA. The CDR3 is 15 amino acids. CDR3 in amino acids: CASSPWTRVTDTQYF. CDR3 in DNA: TGTGCCAGCAGCCCTTGGACTAGAGTCACAGATACGCAGTATTTT. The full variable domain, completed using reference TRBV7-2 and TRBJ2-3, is GAGVSQSPSNKVTEKGKDVELRCDPISGHTALYWYRQSLGQGLEFLIYFQGNSAPDKSGLPSDRFSAERTGGSVSTLTIQRTQQEDSAVYLCASSPWTRVTDTQYFGPGTRLTVL.

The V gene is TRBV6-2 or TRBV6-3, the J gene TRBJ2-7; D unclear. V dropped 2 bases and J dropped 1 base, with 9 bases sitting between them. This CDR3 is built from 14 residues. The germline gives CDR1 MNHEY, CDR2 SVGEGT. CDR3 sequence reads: CASSYSVESYEQYF. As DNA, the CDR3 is TGTGCCAGCAGTTACAGTGTCGAATCCTACGAGCAGTACTTC.

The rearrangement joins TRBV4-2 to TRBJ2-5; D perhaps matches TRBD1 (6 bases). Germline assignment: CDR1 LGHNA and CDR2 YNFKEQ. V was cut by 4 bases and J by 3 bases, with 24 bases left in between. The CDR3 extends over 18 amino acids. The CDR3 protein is CASSPRGKQGYVKETQYF. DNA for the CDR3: TGTGCCAGCAGCCCAAGGGGAAAACAGGGCTACGTAAAAGAGACCCAGTACTTC.

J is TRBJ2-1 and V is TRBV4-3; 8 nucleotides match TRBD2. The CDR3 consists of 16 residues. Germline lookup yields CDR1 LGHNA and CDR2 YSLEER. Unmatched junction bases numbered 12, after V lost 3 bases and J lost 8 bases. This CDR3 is CASSQGLRGGYYEQFF. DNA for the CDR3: TGCGCCAGCAGCCAGGGCCTCCGGGGGGGTTATTATGAGCAGTTCTTC.